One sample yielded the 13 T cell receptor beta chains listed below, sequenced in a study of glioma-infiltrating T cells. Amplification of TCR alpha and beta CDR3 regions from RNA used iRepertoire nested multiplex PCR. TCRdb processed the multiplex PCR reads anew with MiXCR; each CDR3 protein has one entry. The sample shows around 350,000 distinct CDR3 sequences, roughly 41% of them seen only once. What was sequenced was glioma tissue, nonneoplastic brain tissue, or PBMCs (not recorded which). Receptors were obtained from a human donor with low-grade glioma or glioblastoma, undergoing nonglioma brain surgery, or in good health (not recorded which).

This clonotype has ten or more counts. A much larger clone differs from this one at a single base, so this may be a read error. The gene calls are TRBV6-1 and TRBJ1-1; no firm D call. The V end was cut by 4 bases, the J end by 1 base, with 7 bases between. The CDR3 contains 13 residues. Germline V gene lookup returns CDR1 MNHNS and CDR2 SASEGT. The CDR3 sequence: CASSGAGNTEAFF. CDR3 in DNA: TGTGCCAGCAGTGGGGCAGGGAACACTGAAGCTTTCTTT.

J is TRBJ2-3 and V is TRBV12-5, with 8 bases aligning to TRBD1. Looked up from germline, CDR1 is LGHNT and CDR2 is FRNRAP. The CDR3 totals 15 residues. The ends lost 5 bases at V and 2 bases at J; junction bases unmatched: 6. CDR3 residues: CASGPGQGTTDTQYF. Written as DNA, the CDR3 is TGTGCTAGTGGTCCAGGACAGGGCACCACAGATACGCAGTATTTT.

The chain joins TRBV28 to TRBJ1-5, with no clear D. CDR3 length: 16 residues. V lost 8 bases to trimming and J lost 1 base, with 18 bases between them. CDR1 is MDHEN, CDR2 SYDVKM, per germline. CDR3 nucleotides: TGTGCCAGCGTCCCCGGACTCTCTGGGAGCAATCAGCCCCAGCATTTT. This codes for CASVPGLSGSNQPQHF.

The CDR3 loop reads CASSSYRDLNYGYTF. As DNA, the CDR3 is TGTGCCAGCAGCTCCTACAGGGATCTTAACTATGGCTACACCTTC. The chain joins TRBV7-9 to TRBJ1-2, with TRBD1 as a possible D gene (6 bases). The ends were cut back, 4 bases at V and 1 base at J, with 13 bases in the middle. The CDR3 consists of 15 residues. Germline values: CDR1 SEHNR, CDR2 FQNEAQ (reference sequence).

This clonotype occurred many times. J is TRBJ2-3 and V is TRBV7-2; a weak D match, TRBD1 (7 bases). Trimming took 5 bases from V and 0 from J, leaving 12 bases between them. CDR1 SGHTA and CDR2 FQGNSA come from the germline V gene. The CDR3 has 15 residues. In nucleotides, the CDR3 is TGTGCCAGCAGCACGCGGGACAGCAGCACAGATACGCAGTATTTT. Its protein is CASSTRDSSTDTQYF. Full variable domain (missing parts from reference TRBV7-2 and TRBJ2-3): GAGVSQSPSNKVTEKGKDVELRCDPISGHTALYWYRQSLGQGLEFLIYFQGNSAPDKSGLPSDRFSAERTGGSVSTLTIQRTQQEDSAVYLCASSTRDSSTDTQYFGPGTRLTVL.

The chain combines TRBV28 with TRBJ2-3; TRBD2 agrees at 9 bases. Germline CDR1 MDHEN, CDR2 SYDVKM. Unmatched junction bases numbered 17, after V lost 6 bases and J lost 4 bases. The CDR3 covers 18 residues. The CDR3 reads CASSPGLARVPGADTQYF. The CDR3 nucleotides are TGTGCCAGCAGCCCGGGACTAGCAAGAGTCCCGGGGGCAGATACGCAGTATTTT.

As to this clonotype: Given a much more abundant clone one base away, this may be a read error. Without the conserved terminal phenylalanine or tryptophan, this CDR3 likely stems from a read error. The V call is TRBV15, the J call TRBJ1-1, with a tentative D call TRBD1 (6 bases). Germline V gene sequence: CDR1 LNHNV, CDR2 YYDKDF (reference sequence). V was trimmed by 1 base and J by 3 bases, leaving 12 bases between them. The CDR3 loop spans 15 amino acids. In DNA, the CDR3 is TGTGCCACCAGCAGAGTAACAGGGACATACACTGAAGCTTTCATT. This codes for CATSRVTGTYTEAFI.

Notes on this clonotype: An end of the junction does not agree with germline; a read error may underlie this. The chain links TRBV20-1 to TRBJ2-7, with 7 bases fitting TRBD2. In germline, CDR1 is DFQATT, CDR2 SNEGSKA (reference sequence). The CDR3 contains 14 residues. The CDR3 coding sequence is TGCAGTGCTAGGGACCGGCGGGGGTCCTACAAGCAGTACTTC. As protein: CSARDRRGSYKQYF.

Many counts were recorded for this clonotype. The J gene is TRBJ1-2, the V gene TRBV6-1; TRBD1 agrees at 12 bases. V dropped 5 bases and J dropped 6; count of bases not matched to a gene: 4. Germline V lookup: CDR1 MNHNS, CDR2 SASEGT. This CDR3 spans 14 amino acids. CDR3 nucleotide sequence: TGTGCCAGCAGTTCCGGGACAGGGGGCGATGGCTACACCTTC. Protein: CASSSGTGGDGYTF.

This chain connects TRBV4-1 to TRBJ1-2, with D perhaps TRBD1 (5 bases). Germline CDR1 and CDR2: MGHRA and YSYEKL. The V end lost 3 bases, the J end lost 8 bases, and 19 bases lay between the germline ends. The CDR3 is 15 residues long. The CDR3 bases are TGCGCCAGCAGCCACCCCTGGCAGGGCCTGCAAGGCTACACCTTC. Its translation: CASSHPWQGLQGYTF.

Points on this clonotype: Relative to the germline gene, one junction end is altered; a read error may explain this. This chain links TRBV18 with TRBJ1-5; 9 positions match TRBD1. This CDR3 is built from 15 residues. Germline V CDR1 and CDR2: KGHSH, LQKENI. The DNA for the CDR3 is TGTGCCGGCTCACCGGACAGGGGTAGCAATCAGCCCCAGCATTTT. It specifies CAGSPDRGSNQPQHF.

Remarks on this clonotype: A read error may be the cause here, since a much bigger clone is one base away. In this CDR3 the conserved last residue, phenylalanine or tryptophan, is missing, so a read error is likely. The CDR3 DNA reads TGTGCCAGCAGCTTTGATCTTGGCACTGAAGCTTTCTCT. Protein product: CASSFDLGTEAFS. The chain has TRBV7-3 and TRBJ1-1; D uncertain. In germline, CDR1 is SGHTA, CDR2 FQGTGA. V was pared by 3 bases and J by 4 bases, with 9 bases between. This CDR3 contains 13 residues.

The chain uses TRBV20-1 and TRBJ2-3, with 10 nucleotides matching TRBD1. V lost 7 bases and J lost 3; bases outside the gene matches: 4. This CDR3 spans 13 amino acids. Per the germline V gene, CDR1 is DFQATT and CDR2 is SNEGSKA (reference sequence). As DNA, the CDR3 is TGCAGTGAAGGGGGACAGGGGACAGATACGCAGTATTTT. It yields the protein CSEGGQGTDTQYF.